These 5 T cell receptor beta chains share one sample of origin, sequenced in a study of blood T cell repertoires in COVID-19. Using immunoSEQ multiplex PCR, the repertoire was profiled, and TCRdb retains in-frame clones only, with some absent. Of over 250,000 clones in the sample, approximately 84% were seen once. Sequences were obtained from peripheral blood. All receptors come from a human donor with COVID-19, enrolled during active disease. The donor label of this sample is uncertain.

The chain combines TRBV2 with TRBJ1-2, with 8 nucleotides matching TRBD1. The V and J ends lost 6 bases and 8 bases, in that order; junction bases with no gene match: 8. The CDR3 consists of 13 residues. From germline, CDR1 is SNHLY and CDR2 FYNNEI. The CDR3 spells CASRDRASWGYTF. CDR3 DNA sequence: TGTGCCAGCAGGGACAGGGCCTCCTGGGGCTACACCTTC.

V is TRBV19 and J is TRBJ1-4; 8 bases align to TRBD1. Germline trimming cut 5 bases from V and 6 bases from J; bases unmatched to any gene: 8. The CDR3 extends over 15 amino acids. Germline CDR1 reads LNHDA; CDR2 reads SQIVND (reference sequence). Written as DNA, the CDR3 is TGTGCCAGTAGTTTTCCCGGGACAGGAGATGAAAAACTGTTTTTT. Protein: CASSFPGTGDEKLFF.

A few counts support this clone. The V and J genes are TRBV19 and TRBJ2-1; 9 bases align to TRBD1. Per germline, CDR1 LNHDA and CDR2 SQIVND (reference sequence). V gave up 4 bases and J gave up 8 bases; unmatched junction bases: 6. There are 14 residues in the CDR3. The CDR3 nucleotides read TGTGCCAGTAGTACTGGGACAGGGAGAGATGAGCAGTTCTTC. Its translation: CASSTGTGRDEQFF.

This clone was detected only once. The CDR3 DNA sequence: TGTGCCAGTAAAAAGGGGGAGAGTGGCTACACCTTC. It codes for CASKKGESGYTF. The V gene is TRBV19, the J gene TRBJ1-2; TRBD1 might be the D (6 bases). CDR3 length equals 12 residues. Per germline, CDR1 LNHDA and CDR2 SQIVND (reference sequence). Trimming shortened V by 7 bases and J by 7 bases, and 13 bases separated the two germline ends.

This chain joins TRBV28 and TRBJ1-3; TRBD1 matches 9 bases. The germline V gene has CDR1 MDHEN and CDR2 SYDVKM. The CDR3 runs 16 residues. The ends lost 6 bases at V and 4 bases at J; junction bases unmatched: 10. The CDR3 loop reads CASSTGGESWGNTIYF. DNA of the CDR3: TGTGCCAGCAGCACAGGGGGCGAGTCCTGGGGAAACACCATATATTTT.